Listed below are T cell receptor beta chains from one sample, sequenced in a study of blood T cell repertoires in COVID-19. The assay was immunoSEQ multiplex PCR, and TCRdb's table has in-frame clones only and misses some. The data contain 200,000 to 250,000 clones, roughly 87% of them seen just once; the ten biggest clones take up around 12%. Sequenced material: peripheral blood. These receptors were obtained from a woman in her late teens or twenties who had recovered from COVID-19. Both conserved end residues are part of each CDR3. The D gene is left open where the match is weak. Size values are once, few and many counts, or a class for expanded clones, and some rows have none.

clone size	D gene	V gene	J gene	CDR3 protein	CDR3 DNA
-	TRBD2	TRBV4-1	TRBJ2-1	CASSQGVAGDYEQFF	TGCGCCAGCAGCCAAGGTGTAGCGGGAGACTATGAGCAGTTCTTC
-	TRBD1	TRBV4-3	TRBJ2-2	CASSHLRGPGELFF	TGCGCCAGCAGCCACCTCAGGGGGCCCGGGGAGCTGTTTTTT
-	-	TRBV12-3/TRBV12-4	TRBJ1-1	CASIDPLDTEAFF	TGTGCCAGCATCGACCCCCTAGATACTGAAGCTTTCTTT
-	-	TRBV5-8	TRBJ2-1	CASSLEVREIGNEQFF	TGTGCCAGCAGCTTGGAAGTACGGGAAATCGGCAATGAGCAGTTCTTC
-	TRBD2	TRBV30	TRBJ2-7	CAWSVRLAGLYEQYF	TGTGCCTGGAGTGTACGACTAGCGGGACTGTACGAGCAGTACTTC
-	TRBD1	TRBV11-2	TRBJ1-2	CASSFLTGEGYTF	TGTGCCAGCAGCTTTCTTACAGGGGAAGGCTACACCTTC
-	TRBD1	TRBV5-8	TRBJ2-3	CASSFQIRPGDRGTDTQYF	TGTGCCAGCAGCTTCCAGATCAGGCCCGGGGACAGGGGAACAGATACGCAGTATTTT
-	TRBD2	TRBV19	TRBJ2-5	CASSILAGGPETQYF	TGTGCCAGTAGTATTCTTGCGGGAGGGCCAGAGACCCAGTACTTC
-	TRBD2	TRBV6-5	TRBJ2-3	CASWTSAIRTDTQYF	TGTGCCAGCTGGACTAGCGCGATACGCACAGATACGCAGTATTTT
-	-	TRBV13	TRBJ1-1	CASSTPDGLNTEAFF	TGTGCCAGCAGCACCCCGGACGGACTCAACACTGAAGCTTTCTTT
-	-	TRBV19	TRBJ1-5	CASSIDPGNQPQHF	TGTGCCAGTAGTATAGATCCGGGTAATCAGCCCCAGCATTTT
-	TRBD1	TRBV6-1	TRBJ2-5	CASSEVRGGQGQETQYF	TGTGCCAGCAGTGAAGTGAGGGGAGGACAGGGTCAAGAGACCCAGTACTTC
-	-	TRBV7-6	TRBJ1-4	CASRPPGGGREKLFF	TGTGCCAGCAGACCCCCGGGAGGGGGGCGCGAAAAACTGTTTTTT
-	-	TRBV19	TRBJ1-1	CASMITGYRNTEAFF	TGTGCCAGTATGATAACAGGCTATCGTAACACTGAAGCTTTCTTT
-	TRBD1	TRBV10-3	TRBJ1-2	CAISDPGTGGIYGYTF	TGTGCCATCAGTGATCCCGGGACAGGGGGCATTTATGGCTACACCTTC
-	TRBD2	TRBV24-1	TRBJ2-1	CATRTSGRAVEQFF	TGTGCCACGAGGACTAGCGGGAGGGCCGTTGAGCAGTTCTTC
-	TRBD2	TRBV11-2	TRBJ2-1	CASSLGWTSGYNEQFF	TGTGCCAGCAGCCTAGGCTGGACTAGCGGCTACAATGAGCAGTTCTTC
-	TRBD2	TRBV4-1	TRBJ2-1	CASRLASGRKNEQFF	TGCGCCAGCAGACTCGCTAGCGGGAGAAAGAATGAGCAGTTCTTC
-	-	TRBV27	TRBJ1-6	CASSPFPNSPLHF	TGTGCCAGCAGTCCCTTCCCCAATTCACCCCTCCACTTT
few	-	TRBV28	TRBJ2-3	CASSLQSTDTQYF	TGTGCCAGCAGTTTACAAAGCACAGATACGCAGTATTTT
-	-	TRBV12-5	TRBJ1-4	CASGPGTSREKLFF	TGTGCTAGTGGTCCGGGGACAAGTCGAGAAAAACTGTTTTTT
once	-	TRBV10-3	TRBJ2-5	CAISDGREAAETQYF	TGTGCCATCAGTGACGGCAGGGAGGCGGCAGAGACCCAGTACTTC
-	TRBD2	TRBV11-2	TRBJ2-3	CASSPSGSSADTQYF	TGTGCCAGCAGCCCAAGCGGGAGTTCCGCAGATACGCAGTATTTT
-	TRBD1	TRBV5-1	TRBJ1-1	CASRTGNTEAFF	TGCGCCAGCCGGACAGGGAACACTGAAGCTTTCTTT
once	TRBD1	TRBV29-1	TRBJ2-7	CSVEVTGVTYEQYF	TGCAGCGTTGAAGTGACAGGGGTCACCTACGAGCAGTACTTC
-	TRBD1	TRBV19	TRBJ1-1	CASSIQGAGDTEAFF	TGTGCCAGTAGTATACAGGGGGCAGGGGACACTGAAGCTTTCTTT
-	TRBD1	TRBV7-9	TRBJ1-2	CASSWYRGLYGYTF	TGTGCCAGCAGTTGGTACAGGGGGCTGTATGGCTACACCTTC
-	-	TRBV2	TRBJ2-5	CASSDYQETQYF	TGTGCCAGCAGCGACTATCAAGAGACCCAGTACTTC
once	-	TRBV5-5	TRBJ1-1	CASSPGEAAFF	TGTGCCAGCAGCCCTGGGGAGGCAGCTTTCTTT
-	-	TRBV27	TRBJ2-1	CASTMDRPSYNEQFF	TGTGCCAGCACCATGGACAGACCCTCCTACAATGAGCAGTTCTTC
-	TRBD2	TRBV7-2	TRBJ2-7	CASSYGGSYEQYF	TGTGCCAGCAGCTACGGGGGGTCGTACGAGCAGTACTTC
-	-	TRBV15	TRBJ1-4	CATSRGAGAQEKLFF	TGTGCCACCAGCAGAGGGGCAGGGGCACAGGAAAAACTGTTTTTT
-	TRBD2	TRBV15	TRBJ2-3	CATSGAGAGDTQYF	TGTGCCACCAGCGGAGCGGGAGCGGGAGATACGCAGTATTTT
-	-	TRBV11-3	TRBJ2-3	CASSLDALRADTQYF	TGTGCCAGCAGCTTAGACGCGCTCAGGGCAGATACGCAGTATTTT
-	-	TRBV24-1	TRBJ2-1	CATSDLDREQFF	TGTGCCACCAGTGATTTAGACAGGGAGCAGTTCTTC
-	-	TRBV5-5	TRBJ1-3	CASSLVGHSGNTIYF	TGTGCCAGCAGCTTGGTGGGCCACTCTGGAAACACCATATATTTT
-	TRBD2	TRBV30	TRBJ2-1	CAWTGLAGLNEQFF	TGTGCCTGGACGGGACTAGCGGGATTGAATGAGCAGTTCTTC
few	TRBD1	TRBV20-1	TRBJ1-1	CSDRGEQAFF	TGCAGTGACAGGGGCGAACAAGCTTTCTTT
-	-	TRBV6-5	TRBJ2-7	CASKERTHSYEQYF	TGTGCCAGCAAAGAAAGGACTCATTCCTACGAGCAGTACTTC
-	TRBD2	TRBV11-3	TRBJ2-1	CASSPLAGGVFEQFF	TGTGCCAGCAGCCCTCTAGCGGGAGGAGTATTTGAGCAGTTCTTC
once	TRBD2	TRBV11-3	TRBJ2-1	CASSSSAGSGRALNEQFF	TGTGCCAGCAGCTCCTCCGCCGGTAGCGGGAGGGCCTTGAATGAGCAGTTCTTC
-	-	TRBV20-1	TRBJ1-1	CSASGSRGTEAFF	TGCAGTGCTAGTGGTAGTAGAGGCACTGAAGCTTTCTTT
-	TRBD2	TRBV30	TRBJ2-5	CAWEGGLAGGPGLETQYF	TGTGCCTGGGAGGGTGGACTAGCGGGAGGGCCCGGGTTGGAGACCCAGTACTTC
-	-	TRBV21-1	TRBJ2-7	CASNPGQGAYEQYF	TGTGCCAGCAACCCGGGACAGGGGGCTTACGAGCAGTACTTC
-	TRBD1	TRBV5-1	TRBJ1-2	CASSQGLTGPGYTF	TGCGCCAGCAGCCAGGGCCTGACAGGGCCTGGCTACACCTTC
-	TRBD2	TRBV15	TRBJ2-1	CATRGGSSYNEQFF	TGTGCCACCAGGGGGGGGAGCTCCTACAATGAGCAGTTCTTC
-	-	TRBV15	TRBJ1-1	CATDTGLNTEAFF	TGTGCCACCGATACAGGGTTGAACACTGAAGCTTTCTTT
once	TRBD1	TRBV6-2/TRBV6-3	TRBJ1-2	CASSYSTRQGTGNYGYTF	TGTGCCAGCAGTTACTCAACGCGGCAAGGGACAGGGAACTATGGCTACACCTTC
-	-	TRBV10-3	TRBJ2-5	CAIGSGSGLETQYF	TGTGCCATAGGGAGCGGATCTGGGTTGGAGACCCAGTACTTC
-	TRBD1	TRBV4-1	TRBJ2-5	CASSQLQGRLETQYF	TGCGCCAGCAGCCAGTTACAGGGGCGCCTGGAGACCCAGTACTTC
once	-	TRBV27	TRBJ1-2	CASSLSFRGNGYTF	TGTGCCAGCAGTTTATCGTTCAGGGGTAATGGCTACACCTTC
-	-	TRBV12-3/TRBV12-4	TRBJ1-5	CASSRTTGQPQHF	TGTGCCAGCAGTCGGACTACTGGTCAGCCCCAGCATTTT
once	-	TRBV7-3	TRBJ2-5	CASSLAHRDGETQYF	TGTGCCAGCAGCTTAGCGCACAGGGACGGTGAGACCCAGTACTTC
-	TRBD2	TRBV25-1	TRBJ2-7	CASTGGPSSYEQYF	TGTGCCAGCACGGGGGGGCCGAGCTCCTACGAGCAGTACTTC
-	TRBD1	TRBV6-2/TRBV6-3	TRBJ1-1	CASSGTGGEAFF	TGTGCCAGCAGCGGCACAGGGGGTGAAGCTTTCTTT
-	-	TRBV24-1	TRBJ2-3	CATSDPTSKSTDTQYF	TGTGCCACCAGTGACCCAACTAGTAAAAGCACAGATACGCAGTATTTT